This TCR beta chain was retrieved from a study of blood T cell repertoires in COVID-19. Overall study context: Some COVID-19 samples were acute and others convalescent; all came from the United States, Italy and Spain. From T cells, B-cell-depleted T cells, or PBMCs came the material, which was cDNA or gDNA.

Per the study methods: Reference gene primers were amplified, and this amplification served to estimate nucleated cell counts. Some clones are missing from TCRdb's copy, which holds only in-frame ones; the method was immunoSEQ multiplex PCR. The D gene and trimming were derived from the DNA, and the V and J assignments and clone size from that table. The data hold roughly 32,000 clones, with about 86% observed a single time. CDR3 size: 17 residues. Germline lookup yields CDR1 SGHRS and CDR2 YFSETQ. Trimming at V came to 1 base and at J to 2 bases, leaving 9 bases not matched to a gene. The receptor comes from an elderly woman with active or convalescent COVID-19. Source material: peripheral blood. This rearrangement joins TRBV5-1 to TRBJ2-7, with TRBD1 matching 10 bases. This CDR3 reads CASSLSNRGQGTYEQYF. CDR3 nucleotides: TGCGCCAGCAGCTTGTCGAACCGGGGACAGGGGACCTACGAGCAGTACTTC.